The sequence of this T cell receptor beta chain was determined in a study of T-cell memory formation after mild COVID-19. Study in general: The study found TCR clusters largely donor specific.

A few counts support this clonotype. Its specificity is not known. TCRdb used MiXCR to reprocess the 5' RACE reads, holding one entry per CDR3 protein. This repertoire shows about 610,000 distinct CDR3 sequences, 15% to 20% found once; its top ten account for approximately 8.1%. Study results and limitations: Second-wave clones that peaked on day 37 lacked confirmed SARS-CoV-2 specificity.

The sequence came from an adult woman who had mild COVID-19 (a few samples of this study predate the infection). Cell type and time point are not known. The sample taken for sequencing was PBMCs or a T cell subset sorted from them (not recorded which).

CDR3 nucleotides: TGTGCCAGCAGTTATGGCGGGGGGCCTGAAGCTTTCTTT. Protein sequence: CASSYGGGPEAFF. The rearrangement uses TRBV6-5 and TRBJ1-1; D might be TRBD1 (6 bases). V gave up 3 bases and J gave up 6 bases, with 11 bases separating them. From germline, CDR1 is MNHEY and CDR2 SVGAGI. The length of the CDR3 is 13 residues.